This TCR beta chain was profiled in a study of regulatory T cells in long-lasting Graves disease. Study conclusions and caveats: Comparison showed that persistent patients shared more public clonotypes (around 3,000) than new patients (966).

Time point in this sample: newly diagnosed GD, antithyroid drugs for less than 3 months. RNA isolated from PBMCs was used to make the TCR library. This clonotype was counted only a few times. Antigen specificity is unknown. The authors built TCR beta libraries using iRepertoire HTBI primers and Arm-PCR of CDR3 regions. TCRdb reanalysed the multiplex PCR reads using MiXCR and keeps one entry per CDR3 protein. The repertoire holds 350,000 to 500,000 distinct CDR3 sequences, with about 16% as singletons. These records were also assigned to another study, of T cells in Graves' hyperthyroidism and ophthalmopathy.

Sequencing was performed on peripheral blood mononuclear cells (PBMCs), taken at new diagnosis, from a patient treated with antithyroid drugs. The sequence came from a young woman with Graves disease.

As DNA, the CDR3 is TGCGCCAGCAGTTCTGACCCCGAGGGGGAGACCCAGTACTTC. The encoded protein is CASSSDPEGETQYF. This chain uses TRBV10-1 with TRBJ2-5, with D perhaps matching TRBD1 or TRBD2 (5 bases each). There are 14 residues in the CDR3. Trimming left V 5 bases short and J 5 bases short, with 15 bases between. Germline V gives CDR1 WNHNN, CDR2 SYGVQD (reference sequence).